Below are 6 T cell receptor beta chains sequenced from a single sample in a study of coeliac disease. The method was immunoSEQ multiplex PCR; TCRdb's version includes in-frame clones alone and lacks a portion of them. The repertoire includes about 1,700 clones, about three quarters of them detected once, and about 12% sits in the top ten. The sequenced sample consisted of lymphocytes from the gut lamina propria. Receptor source: a human donor without celiac disease.

This clone showed up just a few times. The chain links TRBV7-9 to TRBJ2-1, with 9 bases that match TRBD2. The germline CDR1 and CDR2 sequences are SEHNR and FQNEAQ (reference sequence). The CDR3 has 14 residues. V gave up 8 bases and J gave up 4 bases; unmatched junction bases: 6. The CDR3: CASAGLAGYNEQFF. CDR3 coding DNA: TGTGCCAGCGCGGGGCTAGCGGGATACAATGAGCAGTTCTTC.

The chain recombines TRBV6-5 with TRBJ1-1; a possible D gene is TRBD1 (5 bases). The CDR3 sequence is 13 residues long. Germline lookup yields CDR1 MNHEY and CDR2 SVGAGI. V lost 2 bases to trimming and J lost 7 bases, with 11 bases between them. The CDR3 sequence is CASSYGAGNEAFF. The DNA for the CDR3 is TGTGCCAGCAGTTACGGGGCGGGAAATGAAGCTTTCTTT.

J is TRBJ2-7 and V is TRBV4-2, with D tentatively TRBD2 (5 bases). Looked up from germline, CDR1 is LGHNA and CDR2 is YNFKEQ. Trimming shortened V by 0 bases and J by 7 bases, and 13 bases separated the two germline ends. The CDR3 sequence is 14 residues long. The CDR3 spells CASSQEFLAMEQYF. The CDR3 nucleotides read TGTGCCAGCAGCCAAGAATTCCTAGCCATGGAGCAGTACTTC.

The J gene is TRBJ2-6, the V gene TRBV28, with a possible D match to TRBD2 (5 bases). Trimming removed 6 bases from V and 4 bases from J, with 7 bases in between. The CDR3 consists of 13 residues. The V gene's germline CDR1 is MDHEN and CDR2 SYDVKM. The CDR3, as DNA: TGTGCCAGCAGCCGAGGGGGGGCCAACGTCCTGACTTTC. It translates to CASSRGGANVLTF.

This chain connects TRBV7-6 to TRBJ2-5, with D perhaps TRBD2 (6 bases). Germline CDR1 is SGHVS and CDR2 is FNYEAQ. Trimming shortened V by 2 bases and J by 1 base, and 17 bases separated the two germline ends. The CDR3 has 17 amino acids. CDR3: CASSLRASRGSQETQYF. The CDR3 nucleotides are TGTGCCAGCAGCTTACGTGCTAGCCGGGGGTCCCAAGAGACCCAGTACTTC.

The chain couples TRBV2 to TRBJ1-4, with 7 bases aligning to TRBD1. CDR3 size: 14 residues. Trimming removed 6 bases from V and 8 bases from J; junction bases left unmatched: 9. Germline V gene lookup returns CDR1 SNHLY and CDR2 FYNNEI. The CDR3 region is CASRETGYWEKLFF. CDR3 coding DNA: TGTGCCAGCAGAGAGACAGGGTATTGGGAAAAACTGTTTTTT.